This T cell receptor beta chain was identified in a study of blood T cell repertoires in COVID-19. Study in general: Whether acute or convalescent, the COVID-19 samples came from the United States, Italy and Spain. T cells, B-cell-depleted T cells, or PBMCs supplied cDNA or gDNA.

Authors' methods: Reference gene primer amplification gave estimated nucleated cell counts. Produced via immunoSEQ multiplex PCR; TCRdb's table is partial and in-frame only. V and J calls and clone size are as listed in that table; D and trimming were resolved from the DNA. The sample holds around 270,000 clones, under 85% seen once. Seattle-derived patients entered the study during active infection and were followed longitudinally. V was clipped by 3 bases and J by 11 bases; unmatched bases: 4. CDR3 length equals 13 residues. The germline CDR1 and CDR2 sequences are SGHVS and FQNEAQ. The specimen was peripheral blood. The source of this sequence is a human donor with COVID-19, enrolled during active disease. The donor label of this sample is uncertain. The chain carries TRBV7-8 and TRBJ2-6; TRBD1 matches 7 bases. As DNA, the CDR3 is TGTGCCAGCAGCTTCCCGGGACAGCACGTCCTGACTTTC. Translating gives CASSFPGQHVLTF.